Shown below are 3 T cell receptor beta chains from a single sample sequenced in a study of vaccination effects on CD4 cells after COVID-19. Their recognized antigens are unknown. The assay was immunoSEQ multiplex PCR, and TCRdb's table has in-frame clones only and misses some. This sample has about 73,000 clones, with around 73% found just once. At the end of nine to ten days of culture, CD4+ T cells were isolated. Everyone in the study got two shots of either the BNT162b2 or mRNA-1273 vaccine. The source material was CD4+ T cells from PBMCs cultured without peptide, sampled after COVID-19 vaccination. The receptors were sampled from a human donor who received a COVID-19 vaccine.

This clone was picked up a small number of times. The chain joins TRBV7-7 to TRBJ2-5; the match to TRBD2 covers 12 bases. V was clipped by 7 bases and J by 4 bases; unmatched bases: 13. CDR1 and CDR2 from the germline V gene are SSHAT and FNYEAQ (reference sequence). CDR3 length equals 17 residues. Written as DNA, the CDR3 is TGTGCCAGCACACGACTAGCGGGGGCCACACTGGGAGAGACCCAGTACTTC. Translated: CASTRLAGATLGETQYF.

The CDR3 bases are TGTGCCAGCAGCGCCCGGGGACCCATCCCTTACAATGAGCAGTTCTTC. Protein sequence: CASSARGPIPYNEQFF. V is TRBV5-6 and J is TRBJ2-1; D is tentatively TRBD1 or TRBD2 (5 bases each). The CDR3 runs to 16 residues. CDR1 and CDR2 (germline): SGHDT, YYEEEE. Trimming cost V 4 bases and J 4 bases, with 18 bases left between them.

V usage is TRBV6-6 and J usage is TRBJ1-1; D is uncertain. This CDR3 spans 12 amino acids. Per germline, CDR1 MNHNY and CDR2 SVGAGI (reference sequence). V dropped 6 bases and J dropped 5 bases, with 10 bases sitting between them. For the CDR3, the DNA is TGTGCCAGCAGGAGGGCGAGGACTGAAGCTTTCTTT. Translated, it gives CASRRARTEAFF.